This T cell receptor (beta chain) emerged from a study of blood T cell repertoires in COVID-19. Whole-study context: PBMCs, B-cell-depleted T cells, or T cells provided the cDNA or gDNA that made up the material.

Study members were between about 18 and 95 years old and lived in around 24 US regions. Each participant's cohort was designated according to participant-reported clinical history. This clone was detected only once. The CDR3 consists of 15 residues. V shed 2 bases, J shed 5 bases, and the junction held 5 bases outside the gene matches. Germline CDR1 and CDR2: SGHRS and YFSETQ. Original analysis: Reference gene primer amplification yielded estimated nucleated cell counts. Generated by immunoSEQ multiplex PCR, the TCRdb table keeps only in-frame clones and is missing some. V, J and clone size are taken as reported in that table, and D and trimming were inferred from the DNA itself. The table records hundreds of thousands of clones, roughly 87% of them present only once.

The TCR originated in a woman aged 25 to 45 with acute COVID-19. The sample consisted of PBMCs or T cells enriched from blood (not recorded which). The V and J genes are TRBV5-1 and TRBJ2-2; TRBD1 aligns across 8 bases. As DNA, the CDR3 is TGCGCCAGCAGCTTACAGACAGGGGAGACCGGGGAGCTGTTTTTT. It codes for CASSLQTGETGELFF. Looking up the rest from reference TRBV5-1 and TRBJ2-2 gives the full variable domain: KAGVTQTPRYLIKTRGQQVTLSCSPISGHRSVSWYQQTPGQGLQFLFEYFSETQRNKGNFPGRFSGRQFSNSRSEMNVSTLELGDSALYLCASSLQTGETGELFFGEGSRLTVL.